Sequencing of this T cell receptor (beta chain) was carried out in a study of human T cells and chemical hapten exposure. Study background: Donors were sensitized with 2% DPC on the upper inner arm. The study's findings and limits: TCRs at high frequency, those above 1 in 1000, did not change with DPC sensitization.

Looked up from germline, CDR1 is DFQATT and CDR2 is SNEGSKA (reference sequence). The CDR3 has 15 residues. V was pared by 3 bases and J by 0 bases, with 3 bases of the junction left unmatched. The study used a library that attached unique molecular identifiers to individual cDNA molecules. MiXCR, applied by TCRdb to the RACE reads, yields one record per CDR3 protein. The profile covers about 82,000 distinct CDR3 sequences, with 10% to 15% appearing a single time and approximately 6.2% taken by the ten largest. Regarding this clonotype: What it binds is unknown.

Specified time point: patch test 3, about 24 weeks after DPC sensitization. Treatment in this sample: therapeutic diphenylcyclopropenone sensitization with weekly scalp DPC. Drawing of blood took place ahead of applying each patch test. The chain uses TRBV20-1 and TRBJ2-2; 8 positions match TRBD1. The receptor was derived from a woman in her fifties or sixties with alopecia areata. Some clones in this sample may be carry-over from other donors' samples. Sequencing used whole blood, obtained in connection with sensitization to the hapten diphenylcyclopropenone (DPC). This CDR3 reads CSASGDRTNTGELFF. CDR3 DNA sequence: TGCAGTGCTAGCGGGGACAGGACGAACACCGGGGAGCTGTTTTTT.